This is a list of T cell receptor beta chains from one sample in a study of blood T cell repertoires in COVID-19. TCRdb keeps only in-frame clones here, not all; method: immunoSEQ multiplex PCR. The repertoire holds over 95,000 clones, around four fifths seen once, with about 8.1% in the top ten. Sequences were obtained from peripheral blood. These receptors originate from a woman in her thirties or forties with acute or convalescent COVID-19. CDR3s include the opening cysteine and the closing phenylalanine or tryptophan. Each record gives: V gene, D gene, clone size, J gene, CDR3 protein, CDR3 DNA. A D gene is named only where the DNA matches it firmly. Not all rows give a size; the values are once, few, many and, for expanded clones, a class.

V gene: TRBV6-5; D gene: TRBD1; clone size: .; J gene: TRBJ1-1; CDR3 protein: CASRLDRVGTEAFF; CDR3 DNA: TGTGCCAGCAGATTGGACAGGGTTGGAACTGAAGCTTTCTTT
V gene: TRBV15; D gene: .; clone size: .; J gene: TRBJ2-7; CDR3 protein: CASRPSGSYEQYF; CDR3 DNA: TGTGCCTCCCGTCCTTCCGGGTCCTACGAGCAGTACTTC
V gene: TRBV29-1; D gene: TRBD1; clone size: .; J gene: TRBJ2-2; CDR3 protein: CSVEGDRGLGELFF; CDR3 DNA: TGCAGCGTTGAGGGGGACAGGGGCCTTGGGGAGCTGTTTTTT
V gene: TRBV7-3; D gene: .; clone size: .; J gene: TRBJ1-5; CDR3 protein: CASSLTAGQPQHF; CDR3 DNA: TGTGCCAGCAGCTTAACAGCAGGTCAGCCCCAGCATTTT
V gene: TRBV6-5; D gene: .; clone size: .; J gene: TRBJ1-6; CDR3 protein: CASTRQAEYNSPLHF; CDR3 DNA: TGTGCCAGCACTCGACAGGCCGAATATAATTCACCCCTCCACTTT
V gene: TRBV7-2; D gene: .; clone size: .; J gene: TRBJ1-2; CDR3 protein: CASSLGHASGDGYTF; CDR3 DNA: TGTGCCAGCAGCTTAGGCCATGCATCAGGGGATGGCTACACCTTC
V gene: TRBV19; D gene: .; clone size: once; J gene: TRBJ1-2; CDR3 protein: CASKIGDYGYTF; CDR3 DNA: TGTGCCAGTAAAATCGGAGACTATGGCTACACCTTC
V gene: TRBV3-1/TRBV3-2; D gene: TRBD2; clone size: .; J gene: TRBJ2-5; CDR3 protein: CASSLPSGQETQYF; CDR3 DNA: TGTGCCAGCAGCCTCCCTAGCGGCCAAGAGACCCAGTACTTC
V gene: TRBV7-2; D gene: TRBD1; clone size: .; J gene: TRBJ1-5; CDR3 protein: CASSSQGQGRQAQHF; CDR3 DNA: TGTGCCAGCAGCTCCCAGGGACAGGGCAGACAAGCCCAGCATTTT
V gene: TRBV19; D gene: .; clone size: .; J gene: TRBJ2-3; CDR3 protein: CASSIVTSTDTQYF; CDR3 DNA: TGTGCCAGTAGTATAGTTACTAGCACAGATACGCAGTATTTT
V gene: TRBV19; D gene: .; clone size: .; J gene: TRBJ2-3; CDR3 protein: CASSIGPGGDYTDTQYF; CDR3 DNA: TGTGCCAGTAGTATAGGTCCCGGGGGAGATTACACAGATACGCAGTATTTT
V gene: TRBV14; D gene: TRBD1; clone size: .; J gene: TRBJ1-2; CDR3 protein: CASSQFVQGADGYTF; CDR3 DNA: TGTGCCAGCAGCCAATTCGTGCAGGGGGCAGATGGCTACACCTTC
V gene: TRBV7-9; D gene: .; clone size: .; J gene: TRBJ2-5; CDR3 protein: CASSLIAGTQETQYF; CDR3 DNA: TGTGCCAGCAGCTTAATAGCAGGGACACAAGAGACCCAGTACTTC
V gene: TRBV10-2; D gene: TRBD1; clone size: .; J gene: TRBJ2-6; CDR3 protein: CASTTGTGRSGANVLTF; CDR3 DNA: TGCGCCAGCACCACCGGGACAGGGCGCTCTGGGGCCAACGTCCTGACTTTC
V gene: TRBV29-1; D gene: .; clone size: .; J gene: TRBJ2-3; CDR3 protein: CSVERTPRVNTQYF; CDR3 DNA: TGCAGCGTTGAACGGACACCCAGGGTAAATACGCAGTATTTT
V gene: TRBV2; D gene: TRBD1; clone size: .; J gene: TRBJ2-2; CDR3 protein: CASSGKGATGELFF; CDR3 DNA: TGTGCCAGCAGTGGAAAGGGGGCCACCGGGGAGCTGTTTTTT
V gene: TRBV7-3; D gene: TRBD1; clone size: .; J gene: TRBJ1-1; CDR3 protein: CASSQGQVTEAFF; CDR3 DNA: TGTGCCAGCAGTCAAGGACAGGTCACTGAAGCTTTCTTT
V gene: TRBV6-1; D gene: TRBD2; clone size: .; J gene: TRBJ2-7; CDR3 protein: CASIGGSGGTYEQYF; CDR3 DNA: TGTGCCAGCATCGGGGGAAGCGGGGGGACATACGAGCAGTACTTC
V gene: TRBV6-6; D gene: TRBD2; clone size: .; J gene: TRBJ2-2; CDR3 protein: CASRLTSGGNTGELFF; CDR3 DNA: TGTGCCAGCAGGTTAACTAGCGGGGGGAACACCGGGGAGCTGTTTTTT
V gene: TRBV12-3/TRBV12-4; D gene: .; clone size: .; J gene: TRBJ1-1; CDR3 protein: CASRRTSVLGF; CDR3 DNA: TGTGCCAGCAGGAGGACATCCGTTTTGGGCTTT
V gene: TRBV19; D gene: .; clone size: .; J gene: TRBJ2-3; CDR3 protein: CASRPPGLTDTQYF; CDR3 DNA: TGTGCCAGTCGCCCACCAGGGTTGACAGATACGCAGTATTTT